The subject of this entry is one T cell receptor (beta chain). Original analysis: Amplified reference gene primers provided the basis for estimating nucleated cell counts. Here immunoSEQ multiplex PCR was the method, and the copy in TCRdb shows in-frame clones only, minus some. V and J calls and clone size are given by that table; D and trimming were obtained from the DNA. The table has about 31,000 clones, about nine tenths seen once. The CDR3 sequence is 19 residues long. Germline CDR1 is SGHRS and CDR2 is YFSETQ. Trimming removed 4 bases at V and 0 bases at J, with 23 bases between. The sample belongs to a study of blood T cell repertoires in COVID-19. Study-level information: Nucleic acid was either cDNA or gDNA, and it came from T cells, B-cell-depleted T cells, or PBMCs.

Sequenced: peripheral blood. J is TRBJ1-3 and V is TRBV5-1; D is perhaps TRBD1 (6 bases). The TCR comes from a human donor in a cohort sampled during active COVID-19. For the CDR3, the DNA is TGCGCCAGCAGCGCTATAGGACAGTTTTGGACTGCCTCTGGAAACACCATATATTTT. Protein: CASSAIGQFWTASGNTIYF.